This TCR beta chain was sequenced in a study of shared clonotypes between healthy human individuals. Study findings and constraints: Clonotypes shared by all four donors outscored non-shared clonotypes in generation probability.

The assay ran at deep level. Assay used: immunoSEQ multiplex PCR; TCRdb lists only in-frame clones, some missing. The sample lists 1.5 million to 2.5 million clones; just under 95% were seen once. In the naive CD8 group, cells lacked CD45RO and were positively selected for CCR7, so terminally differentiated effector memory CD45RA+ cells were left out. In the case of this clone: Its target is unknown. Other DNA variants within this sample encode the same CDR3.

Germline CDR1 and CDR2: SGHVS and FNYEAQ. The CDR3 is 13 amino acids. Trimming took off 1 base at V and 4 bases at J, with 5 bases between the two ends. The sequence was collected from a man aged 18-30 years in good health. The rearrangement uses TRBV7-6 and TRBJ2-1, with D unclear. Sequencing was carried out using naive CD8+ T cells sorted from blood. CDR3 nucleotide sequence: TGTGCCAGCAGCTTAGATGGATACAATGAGCAGTTCTTC. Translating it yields CASSLDGYNEQFF.